What follows describes a single TCR beta chain. The record originates from a study of blood T cell repertoires in COVID-19. Overall study: PBMCs, B-cell-depleted T cells, or T cells were the source of the cDNA or gDNA that made up the material.

The participants were between about 18 and 90 years old and came from 24 US areas. Participant-given clinical history determined each cohort assignment. Repertoires were generated with immunoSEQ multiplex PCR, while TCRdb's copy carries only in-frame clones and drops some. The sample has roughly 250,000 clones; about nine tenths are singletons. Germline V gene sequence: CDR1 MGHRA, CDR2 YSYEKL. The CDR3 loop spans 14 amino acids. V was clipped by 4 bases and J by 4 bases, with 13 bases between them. The material sequenced was PBMCs or T cells enriched from blood (not recorded which). J is TRBJ1-1 and V is TRBV4-1, with D hard to call. The receptor comes from a woman aged 25 to 39 with acute COVID-19. Written as DNA, the CDR3 is TGCGCCAGCAGCCCCCTCCCGGGTTTCACTGAAGCTTTCTTT. This sequence encodes CASSPLPGFTEAFF.